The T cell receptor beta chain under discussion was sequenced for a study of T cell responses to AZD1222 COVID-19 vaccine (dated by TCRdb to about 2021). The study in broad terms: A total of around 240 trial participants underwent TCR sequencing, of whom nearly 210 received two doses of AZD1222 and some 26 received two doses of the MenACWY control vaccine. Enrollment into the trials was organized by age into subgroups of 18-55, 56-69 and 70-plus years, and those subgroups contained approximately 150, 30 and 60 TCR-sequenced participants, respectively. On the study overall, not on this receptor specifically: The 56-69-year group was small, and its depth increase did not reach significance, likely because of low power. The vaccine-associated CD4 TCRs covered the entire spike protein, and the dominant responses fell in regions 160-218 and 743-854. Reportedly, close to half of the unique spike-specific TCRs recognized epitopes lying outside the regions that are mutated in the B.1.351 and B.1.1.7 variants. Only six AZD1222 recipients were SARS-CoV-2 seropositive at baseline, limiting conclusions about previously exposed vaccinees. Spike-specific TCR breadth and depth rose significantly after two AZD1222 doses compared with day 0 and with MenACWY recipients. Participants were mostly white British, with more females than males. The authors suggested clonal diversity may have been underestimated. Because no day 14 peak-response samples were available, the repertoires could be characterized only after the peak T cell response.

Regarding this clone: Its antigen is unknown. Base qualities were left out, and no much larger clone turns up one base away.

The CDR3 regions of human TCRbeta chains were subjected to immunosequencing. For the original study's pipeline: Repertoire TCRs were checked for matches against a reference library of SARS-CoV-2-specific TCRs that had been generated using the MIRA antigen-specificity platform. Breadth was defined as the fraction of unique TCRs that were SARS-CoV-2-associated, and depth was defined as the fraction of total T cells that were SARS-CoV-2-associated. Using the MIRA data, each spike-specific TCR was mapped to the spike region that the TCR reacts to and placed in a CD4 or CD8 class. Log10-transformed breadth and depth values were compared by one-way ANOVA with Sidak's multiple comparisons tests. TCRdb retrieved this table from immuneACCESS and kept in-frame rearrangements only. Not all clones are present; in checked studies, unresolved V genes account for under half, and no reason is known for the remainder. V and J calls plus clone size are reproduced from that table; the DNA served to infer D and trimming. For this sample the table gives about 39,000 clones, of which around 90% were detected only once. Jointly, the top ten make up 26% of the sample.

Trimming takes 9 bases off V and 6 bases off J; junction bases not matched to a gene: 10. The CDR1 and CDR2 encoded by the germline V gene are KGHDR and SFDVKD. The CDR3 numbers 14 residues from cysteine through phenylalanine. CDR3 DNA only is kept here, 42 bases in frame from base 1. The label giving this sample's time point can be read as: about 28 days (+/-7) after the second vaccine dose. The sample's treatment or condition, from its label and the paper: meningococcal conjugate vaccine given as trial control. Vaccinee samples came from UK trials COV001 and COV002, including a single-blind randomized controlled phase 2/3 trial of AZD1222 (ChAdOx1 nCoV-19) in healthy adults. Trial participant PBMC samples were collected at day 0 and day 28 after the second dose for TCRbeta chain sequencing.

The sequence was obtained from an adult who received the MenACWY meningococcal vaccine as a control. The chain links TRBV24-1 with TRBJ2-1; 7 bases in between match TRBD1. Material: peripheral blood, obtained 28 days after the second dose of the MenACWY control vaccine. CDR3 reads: CATGVGQSLNEQFF. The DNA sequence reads TGTGCCACCGGAGTGGGACAGTCCCTCAATGAGCAGTTCTTC.